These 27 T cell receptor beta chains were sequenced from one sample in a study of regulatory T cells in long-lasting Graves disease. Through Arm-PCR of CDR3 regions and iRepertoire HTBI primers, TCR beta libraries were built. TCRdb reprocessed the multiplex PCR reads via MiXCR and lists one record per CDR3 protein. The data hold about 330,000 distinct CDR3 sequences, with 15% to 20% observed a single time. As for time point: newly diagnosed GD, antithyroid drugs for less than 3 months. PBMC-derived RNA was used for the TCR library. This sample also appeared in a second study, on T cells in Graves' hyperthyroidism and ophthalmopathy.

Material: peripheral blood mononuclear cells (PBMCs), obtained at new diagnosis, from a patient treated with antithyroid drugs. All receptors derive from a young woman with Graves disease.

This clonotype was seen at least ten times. This CDR3 reads CSAAGGGQPQHF. Written as DNA, the CDR3 is TGCAGTGCAGCGGGGGGCGGTCAGCCCCAGCATTTT. The chain links TRBV20-1 to TRBJ1-5; tentatively, D is TRBD1 (6 bases). Germline CDR1 is DFQATT and CDR2 is SNEGSKA (reference sequence). The V end lost 6 bases, the J end lost 6 bases, and 12 bases lay between the germline ends. The CDR3 consists of 12 residues.

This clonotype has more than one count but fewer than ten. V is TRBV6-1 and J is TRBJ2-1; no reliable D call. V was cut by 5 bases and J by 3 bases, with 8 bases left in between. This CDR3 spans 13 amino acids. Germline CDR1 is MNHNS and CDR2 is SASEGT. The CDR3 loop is CASSRRVYNEQFF. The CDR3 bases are TGTGCCAGCAGTCGTAGGGTCTACAATGAGCAGTTCTTC.

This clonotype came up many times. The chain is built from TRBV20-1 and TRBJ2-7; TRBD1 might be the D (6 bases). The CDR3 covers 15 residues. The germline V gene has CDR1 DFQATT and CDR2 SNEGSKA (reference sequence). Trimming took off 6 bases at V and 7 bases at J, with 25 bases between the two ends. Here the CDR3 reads CSANPSFGMRGEQYF. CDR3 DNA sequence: TGCAGTGCCAACCCATCCTTCGGGATGAGGGGGGAGCAGTACTTC.

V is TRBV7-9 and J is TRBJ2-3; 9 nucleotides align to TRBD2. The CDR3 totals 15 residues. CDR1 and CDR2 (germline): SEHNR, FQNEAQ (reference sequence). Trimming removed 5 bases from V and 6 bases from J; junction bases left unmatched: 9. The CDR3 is CASSTAGGEGDTQYF. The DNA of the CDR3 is TGTGCCAGCAGCACGGCGGGGGGGGAAGGGGATACGCAGTATTTT.

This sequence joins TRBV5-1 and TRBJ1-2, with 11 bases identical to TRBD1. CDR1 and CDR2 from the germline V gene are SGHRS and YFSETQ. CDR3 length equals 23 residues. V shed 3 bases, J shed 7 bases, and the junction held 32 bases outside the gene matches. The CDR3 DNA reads TGCGCCAGCAGCTCCCTTCAACCCATACCCGGACAGGGGGCGGGGATTGTTATCTCTGGCTACACCTTC. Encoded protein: CASSSLQPIPGQGAGIVISGYTF. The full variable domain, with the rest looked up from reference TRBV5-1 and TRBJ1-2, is KAGVTQTPRYLIKTRGQQVTLSCSPISGHRSVSWYQQTPGQGLQFLFEYFSETQRNKGNFPGRFSGRQFSNSRSEMNVSTLELGDSALYLCASSSLQPIPGQGAGIVISGYTFGSGTRLTVV.

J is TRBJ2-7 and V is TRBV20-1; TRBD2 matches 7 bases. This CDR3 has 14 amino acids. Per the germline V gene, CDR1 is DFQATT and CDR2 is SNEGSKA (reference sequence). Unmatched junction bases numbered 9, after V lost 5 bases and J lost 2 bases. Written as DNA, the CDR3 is TGCAGTGCTCAGAGGGAGGGCAGACCCTACGAGCAGTACTTC. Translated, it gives CSAQREGRPYEQYF.

The CDR3 here is CASSGYNQPQHF. CDR3 DNA sequence: TGTGCCAGCAGTGGATATAATCAGCCCCAGCATTTT. The V and J genes are TRBV28 and TRBJ1-5; D gene ambiguous. Germline V gene sequence: CDR1 MDHEN, CDR2 SYDVKM. Trimming pared 5 bases from V and 4 bases from J, leaving 6 bases between. The length of the CDR3 is 12 residues.

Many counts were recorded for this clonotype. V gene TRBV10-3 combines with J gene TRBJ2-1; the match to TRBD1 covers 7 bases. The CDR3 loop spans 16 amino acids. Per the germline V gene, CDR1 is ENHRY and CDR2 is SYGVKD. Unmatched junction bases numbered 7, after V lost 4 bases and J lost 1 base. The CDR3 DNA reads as TGTGCCATCAGTGGACAGGGTAAGGAATCCTACAATGAGCAGTTCTTC. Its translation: CAISGQGKESYNEQFF.

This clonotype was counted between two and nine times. The CDR3 coding sequence is TGTGCCAGCAGTGCACGGGGGACAGTAAGCTCCTACGAGCAGTACTTC. It codes for CASSARGTVSSYEQYF. The J gene is TRBJ2-7, the V gene TRBV2; a possible D gene is TRBD1 (7 bases). The V and J ends lost 4 bases and 0 bases respectively, with 16 bases between them. Per germline, CDR1 SNHLY and CDR2 FYNNEI. The CDR3 totals 16 residues. Together with reference TRBV2 and TRBJ2-7, the CDR3 gives the full variable domain: EPEVTQTPSHQVTQMGQEVILRCVPISNHLYFYWYRQILGQKVEFLVSFYNNEISEKSEIFDDQFSVERPDGSNFTLKIRSTKLEDSAMYFCASSARGTVSSYEQYFGPGTRLTVT.

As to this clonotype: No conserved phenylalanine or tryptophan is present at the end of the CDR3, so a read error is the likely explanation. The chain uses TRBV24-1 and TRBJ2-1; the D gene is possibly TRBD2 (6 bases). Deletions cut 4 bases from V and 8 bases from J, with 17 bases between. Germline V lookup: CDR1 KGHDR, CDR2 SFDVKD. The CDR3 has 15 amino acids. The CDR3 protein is CATSDPGGPLDEQFL. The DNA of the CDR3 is TGTGCCACCAGTGACCCCGGGGGTCCTCTCGATGAGCAGTTCCTC.

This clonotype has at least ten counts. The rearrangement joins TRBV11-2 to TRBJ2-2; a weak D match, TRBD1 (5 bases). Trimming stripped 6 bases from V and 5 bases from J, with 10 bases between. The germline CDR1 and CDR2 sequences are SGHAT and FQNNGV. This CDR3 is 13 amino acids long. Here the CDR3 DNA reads TGTGCCAGCAGTTCAGGGTTTACCGGGGAGCTGTTTTTT. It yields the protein CASSSGFTGELFF. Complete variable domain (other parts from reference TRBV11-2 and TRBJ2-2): EAGVAQSPRYKIIEKRQSVAFWCNPISGHATLYWYQQILGQGPKLLIQFQNNGVVDDSQLPKDRFSAERLKGVDSTLKIQPAKLEDSAVYLCASSSGFTGELFFGEGSRLTVL.

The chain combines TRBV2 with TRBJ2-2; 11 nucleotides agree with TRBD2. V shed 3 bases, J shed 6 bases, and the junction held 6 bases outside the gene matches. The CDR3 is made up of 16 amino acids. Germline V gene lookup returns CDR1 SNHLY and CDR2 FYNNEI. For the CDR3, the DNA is TGTGCCAGCAGTGAGACTAGCGGGACAAGAGCCGGGGAGCTGTTTTTT. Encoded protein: CASSETSGTRAGELFF.

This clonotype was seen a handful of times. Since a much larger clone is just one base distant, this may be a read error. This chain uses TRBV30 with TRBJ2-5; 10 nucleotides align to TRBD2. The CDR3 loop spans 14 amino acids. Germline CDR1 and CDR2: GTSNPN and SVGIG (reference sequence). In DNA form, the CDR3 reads TGTGCCCGGAGTCGCGGACTAGCGGAAGAGACCCAGTACTTC. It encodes CARSRGLAEETQYF.

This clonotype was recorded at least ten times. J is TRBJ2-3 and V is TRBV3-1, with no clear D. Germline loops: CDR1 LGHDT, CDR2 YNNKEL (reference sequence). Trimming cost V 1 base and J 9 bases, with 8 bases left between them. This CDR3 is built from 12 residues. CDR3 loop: CASSQVGFTQYF. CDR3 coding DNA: TGTGCCAGCAGCCAAGTAGGTTTCACGCAGTATTTT.

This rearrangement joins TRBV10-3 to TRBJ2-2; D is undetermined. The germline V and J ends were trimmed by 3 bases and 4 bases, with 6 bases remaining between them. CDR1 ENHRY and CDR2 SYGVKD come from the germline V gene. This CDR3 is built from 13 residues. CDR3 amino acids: CAISEGRTGELFF. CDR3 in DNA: TGTGCCATCAGTGAAGGGCGCACCGGGGAGCTGTTTTTT.

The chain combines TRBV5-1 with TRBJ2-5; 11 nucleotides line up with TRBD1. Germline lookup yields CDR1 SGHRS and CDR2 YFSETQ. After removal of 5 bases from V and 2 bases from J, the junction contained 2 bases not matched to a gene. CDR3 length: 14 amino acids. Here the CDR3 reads CASRDRGLQETQYF. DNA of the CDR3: TGCGCCAGCAGGGACAGGGGGCTTCAAGAGACCCAGTACTTC.

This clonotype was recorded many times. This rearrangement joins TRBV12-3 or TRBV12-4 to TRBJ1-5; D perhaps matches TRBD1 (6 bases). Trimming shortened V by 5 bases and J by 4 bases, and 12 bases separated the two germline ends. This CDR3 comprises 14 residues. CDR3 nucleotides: TGTGCCAGCAGTGAACAGGGAATGAATCAGCCCCAGCATTTT. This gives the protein CASSEQGMNQPQHF.

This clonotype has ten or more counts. In nucleotides, the CDR3 is TGTGCCAGCAGCTTAGGAGGGCCCGGGGAGCTGTTTTTT. The encoded protein is CASSLGGPGELFF. The chain recombines TRBV11-3 with TRBJ2-2, with a possible D match to TRBD2 (5 bases). Germline loops: CDR1 SGHNT, CDR2 YENEEA. V lost 1 base and J 6 bases, leaving 6 bases between the germline ends. There are 13 residues in the CDR3. The variable domain in full, completed from reference TRBV11-3 and TRBJ2-2, reads EAGVVQSPRYKIIEKKQPVAFWCNPISGHNTLYWYLQNLGQGPELLIRYENEEAVDDSQLPKDRFSAERLKGVDSTLKIQPAELGDSAVYLCASSLGGPGELFFGEGSRLTVL.

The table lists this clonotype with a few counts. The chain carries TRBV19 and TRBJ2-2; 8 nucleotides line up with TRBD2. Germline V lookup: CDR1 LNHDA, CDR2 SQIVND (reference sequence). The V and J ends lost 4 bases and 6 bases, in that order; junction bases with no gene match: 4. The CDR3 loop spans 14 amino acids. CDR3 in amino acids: CASSNPGGSGELFF. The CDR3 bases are TGTGCCAGTAGTAATCCGGGAGGGTCCGGGGAGCTGTTTTTT.

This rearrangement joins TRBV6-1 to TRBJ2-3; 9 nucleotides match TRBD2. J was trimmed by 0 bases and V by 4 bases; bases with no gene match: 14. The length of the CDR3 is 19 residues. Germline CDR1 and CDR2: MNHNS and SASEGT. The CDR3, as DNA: TGTGCCAGCAGTGTAACGTCAAGCGGGGGGACTGCTAGCACAGATACGCAGTATTTT. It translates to CASSVTSSGGTASTDTQYF.

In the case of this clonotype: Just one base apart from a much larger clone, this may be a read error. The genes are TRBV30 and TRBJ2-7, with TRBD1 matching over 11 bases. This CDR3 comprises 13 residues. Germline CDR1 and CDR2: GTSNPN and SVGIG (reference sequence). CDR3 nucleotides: TGTGCCTGGAGTCGGGACAGGGGGTTTGAGCTGTACTTC. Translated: CAWSRDRGFELYF.

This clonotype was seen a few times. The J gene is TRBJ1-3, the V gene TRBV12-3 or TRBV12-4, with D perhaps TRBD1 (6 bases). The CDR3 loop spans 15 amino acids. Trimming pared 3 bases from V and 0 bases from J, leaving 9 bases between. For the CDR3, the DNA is TGTGCCAGCAGTTTCTGGGGGGCCTCTGGAAACACCATATATTTT. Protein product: CASSFWGASGNTIYF.

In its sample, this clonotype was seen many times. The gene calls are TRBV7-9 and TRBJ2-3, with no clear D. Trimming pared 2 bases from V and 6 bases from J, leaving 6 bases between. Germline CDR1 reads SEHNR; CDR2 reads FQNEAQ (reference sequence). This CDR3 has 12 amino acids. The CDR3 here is CASSLSLDTQYF. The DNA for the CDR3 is TGTGCCAGCAGCTTATCGTTGGATACGCAGTATTTT.

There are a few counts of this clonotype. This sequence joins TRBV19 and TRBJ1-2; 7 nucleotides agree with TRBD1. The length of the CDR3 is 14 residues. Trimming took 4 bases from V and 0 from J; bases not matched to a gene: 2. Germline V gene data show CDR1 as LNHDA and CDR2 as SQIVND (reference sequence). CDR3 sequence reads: CASSKGQTNYGYTF. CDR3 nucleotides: TGTGCCAGTAGTAAGGGACAGACTAACTATGGCTACACCTTC.

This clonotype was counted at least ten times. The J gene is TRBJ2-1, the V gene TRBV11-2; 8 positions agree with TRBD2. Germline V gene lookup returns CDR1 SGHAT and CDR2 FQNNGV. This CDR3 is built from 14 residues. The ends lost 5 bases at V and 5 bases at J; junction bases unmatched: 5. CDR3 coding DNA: TGTGCCAGCAGCCGGGGGGGCAGTCACAATGAGCAGTTCTTC. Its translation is CASSRGGSHNEQFF.

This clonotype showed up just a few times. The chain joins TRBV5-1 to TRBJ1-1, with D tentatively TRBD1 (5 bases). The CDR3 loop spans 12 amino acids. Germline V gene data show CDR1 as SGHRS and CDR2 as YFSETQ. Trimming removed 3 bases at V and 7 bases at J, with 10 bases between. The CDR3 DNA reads TGCGCCAGCAGCTCAGGGTCGGGTGAAGCTTTCTTT. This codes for CASSSGSGEAFF.

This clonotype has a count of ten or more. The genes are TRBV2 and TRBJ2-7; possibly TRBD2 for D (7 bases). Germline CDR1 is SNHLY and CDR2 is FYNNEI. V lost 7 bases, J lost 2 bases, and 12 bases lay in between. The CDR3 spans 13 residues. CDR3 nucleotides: TGTGCCAGCATGGTAGGGGGGGCCTACGAGCAGTACTTC. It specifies CASMVGGAYEQYF.